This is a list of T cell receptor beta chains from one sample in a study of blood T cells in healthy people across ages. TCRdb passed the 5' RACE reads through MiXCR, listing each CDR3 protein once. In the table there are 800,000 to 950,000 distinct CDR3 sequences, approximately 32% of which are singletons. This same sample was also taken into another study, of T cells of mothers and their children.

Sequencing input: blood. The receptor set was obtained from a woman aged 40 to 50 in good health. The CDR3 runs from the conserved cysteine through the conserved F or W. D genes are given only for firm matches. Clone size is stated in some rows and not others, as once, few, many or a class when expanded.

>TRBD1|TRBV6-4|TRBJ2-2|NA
CASSRTGANTGELFF
TGTGCCAGCAGCAGGACAGGGGCGAACACCGGGGAGCTGTTTTTT
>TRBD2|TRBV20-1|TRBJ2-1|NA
CSARERGKTYNEQFF
TGCAGTGCTAGAGAGCGGGGGAAAACCTACAATGAGCAGTTCTTC
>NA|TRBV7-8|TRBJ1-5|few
CASSSLRGRLYSNQPQHF
TGTGCCAGCAGCAGTTTGAGGGGCCGACTGTATAGCAATCAGCCCCAGCATTTT
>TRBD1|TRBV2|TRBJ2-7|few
CASGQGVGPEQYF
TGTGCCAGCGGACAGGGAGTAGGGCCCGAGCAGTACTTC
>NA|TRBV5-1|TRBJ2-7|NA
CASSFGPLYEQYF
TGCGCCAGCAGCTTCGGACCCCTCTACGAGCAGTACTTC
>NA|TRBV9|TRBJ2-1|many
CASSVRASNEQFF
TGTGCCAGCAGCGTCCGGGCCAGCAATGAGCAGTTCTTC
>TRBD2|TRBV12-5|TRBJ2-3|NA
CASGLGNGGVTDTQYF
TGTGCTAGTGGTTTGGGTAACGGGGGGGTCACAGATACGCAGTATTTT
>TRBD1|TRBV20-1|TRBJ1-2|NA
CSASDGQGISYTF
TGCAGTGCTAGCGATGGACAGGGAATAAGCTACACCTTC
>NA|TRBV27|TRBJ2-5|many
CASSFGRDGTQYF
TGTGCCAGCAGTTTTGGTAGGGACGGGACCCAGTACTTC
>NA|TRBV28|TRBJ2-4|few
CASSSEGLAKNIQYF
TGTGCCAGCAGCTCAGAGGGACTAGCCAAAAACATTCAGTACTTC
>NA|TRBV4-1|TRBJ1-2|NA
CASSQVGLSYGYTF
TGCGCCAGCAGCCAGGTTGGACTGAGCTATGGCTACACCTTC
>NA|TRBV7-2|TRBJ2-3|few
CASSRDSRSSDTQYF
TGTGCCAGCAGCCGGGACTCCCGTTCCTCAGATACGCAGTATTTT
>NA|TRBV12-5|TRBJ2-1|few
CASGLVTGRGDNEQFF
TGTGCTAGTGGTTTGGTGACCGGGAGAGGGGACAATGAGCAGTTCTTC
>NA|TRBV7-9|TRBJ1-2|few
CASSLDGRYYGYTF
TGTGCCAGCAGCTTAGATGGCAGGTACTATGGCTACACCTTC
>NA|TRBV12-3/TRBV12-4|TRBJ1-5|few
CASSPRPQPQHF
TGTGCCAGCAGCCCCCGACCTCAGCCCCAGCATTTT
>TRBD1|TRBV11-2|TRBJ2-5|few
CASSLYIGTGGETQYF
TGTGCCAGCAGCTTATACATTGGGACAGGAGGGGAGACCCAGTACTTC
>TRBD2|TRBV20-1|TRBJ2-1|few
CSARDTLAGPYNEQFF
TGCAGTGCTAGGGATACTCTAGCGGGCCCCTACAATGAGCAGTTCTTC
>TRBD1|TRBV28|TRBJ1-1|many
CASSSGTANTEAFF
TGTGCCAGCAGCTCCGGGACAGCGAACACTGAAGCTTTCTTT
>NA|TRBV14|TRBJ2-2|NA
CASSRGRRTGELFF
TGTGCCAGCAGCCGGGGACGTCGTACCGGGGAGCTGTTTTTT
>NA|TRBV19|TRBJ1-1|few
CASSMQSSGSTEAFF
TGTGCCAGTAGTATGCAGTCGTCAGGGTCCACTGAAGCTTTCTTT
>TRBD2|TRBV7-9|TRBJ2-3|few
CASSKQTSSPDTQYF
TGTGCCAGCAGCAAGCAGACTAGCAGTCCAGATACGCAGTATTTT
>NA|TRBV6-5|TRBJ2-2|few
CASRFQQKNTGELFF
TGTGCCAGCAGATTCCAGCAGAAGAACACCGGGGAGCTGTTTTTT
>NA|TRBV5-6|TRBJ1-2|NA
CASTWGGQILPGYTF
TGTGCCAGCACCTGGGGCGGCCAGATCCTACCTGGCTACACCTTC
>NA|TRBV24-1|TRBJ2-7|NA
CATSDTGRSPYEQYF
TGTGCCACCAGCGACACGGGACGGTCGCCCTACGAGCAGTACTTC
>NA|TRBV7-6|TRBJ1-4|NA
CASSPMKVEKLFF
TGTGCCAGCAGCCCGATGAAGGTTGAAAAACTGTTTTTT
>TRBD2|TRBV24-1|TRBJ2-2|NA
CATSDPSGSNTGELFF
TGTGCCACCAGTGATCCGAGCGGGAGTAATACCGGGGAGCTGTTTTTT